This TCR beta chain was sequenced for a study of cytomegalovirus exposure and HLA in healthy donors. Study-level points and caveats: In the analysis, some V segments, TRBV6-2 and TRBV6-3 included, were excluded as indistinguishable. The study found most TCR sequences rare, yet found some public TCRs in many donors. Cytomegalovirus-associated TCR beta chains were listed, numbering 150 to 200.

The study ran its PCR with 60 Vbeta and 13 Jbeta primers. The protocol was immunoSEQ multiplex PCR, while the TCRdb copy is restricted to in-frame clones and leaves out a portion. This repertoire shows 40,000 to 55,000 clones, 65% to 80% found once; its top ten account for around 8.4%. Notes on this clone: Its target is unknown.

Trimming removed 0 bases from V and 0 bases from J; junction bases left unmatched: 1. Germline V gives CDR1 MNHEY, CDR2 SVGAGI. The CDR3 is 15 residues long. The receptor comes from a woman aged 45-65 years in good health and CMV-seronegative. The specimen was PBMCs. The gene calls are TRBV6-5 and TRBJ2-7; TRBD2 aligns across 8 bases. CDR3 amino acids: CASSYSTSGSYEQYF. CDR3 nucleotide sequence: TGTGCCAGCAGTTACTCTACTAGCGGCTCCTACGAGCAGTACTTC.